This is a list of T cell receptor beta chains from one sample in a study of OX40 agonist ivuxolimab in advanced cancers. Generated by immunoSEQ multiplex PCR, the TCRdb table keeps only in-frame clones and is missing some. The sample comprises about 48,000 clones, about 81% of which are singletons, and roughly 1.1% rests with the top ten. The material sequenced was CD4+ or CD8+ T cells sorted from blood, taken in a trial of the OX40 agonist ivuxolimab. These receptors were collected from an adult with an advanced solid tumor such as melanoma, head and neck, liver or kidney cancer. Both conserved end residues are part of each CDR3. The D gene is left open where the match is weak. Some rows mark clone size as missing; the rest say once, few, many or name a class of expanded clone.

size	V	D	J	DNA	CDR3
.	TRBV6-1	.	TRBJ2-1	TGTGCCAGCAGTGAAATGAAGAACCGATACAATGAGCAGTTCTTC	CASSEMKNRYNEQFF
.	TRBV11-2	.	TRBJ2-1	TGTGCCAGCAGCTCTGGGGATCCAGTCTCGAATGAGCAGTTCTTC	CASSSGDPVSNEQFF
.	TRBV27	.	TRBJ1-1	TGTGCCAGCAGTTTAACGGCCGGCAGAAACACTGAAGCTTTCTTT	CASSLTAGRNTEAFF
.	TRBV7-9	TRBD1	TRBJ1-2	TGTGCCAGCAGCACCCAGGGGGCCTATGGCTACACCTTC	CASSTQGAYGYTF
.	TRBV5-1	.	TRBJ2-7	TGCGCCAGCAGCTTGGGGACAGAGGGCTTCTACGAGCAGTACTTC	CASSLGTEGFYEQYF
.	TRBV6-1	.	TRBJ1-5	TGTGCCAGCAGTGGACAGTTGAATCAGCCCCAGCATTTT	CASSGQLNQPQHF
once	TRBV6-5	.	TRBJ2-3	.	CASSSSTSGGPDTQYF
.	TRBV6-4	.	TRBJ1-5	TGTGCCAGCAGTGAGTCGGCCGGACAGCCCCAGCATTTT	CASSESAGQPQHF
.	TRBV4-2	.	TRBJ2-2	TGTGCCAGCAGCTGGACCCTGTGGGCCGGGGAGCTGTTTTTT	CASSWTLWAGELFF
.	TRBV7-9	.	TRBJ2-7	TGTGCCAGCAGCGAGTCTTACGAGCAGTACTTC	CASSESYEQYF
.	TRBV30	.	TRBJ1-3	TGTGCCTGGAGACCTTTAACCCGGGACAATCTTTCCGGAAACACCATATATTTT	CAWRPLTRDNLSGNTIYF
.	TRBV7-3	.	TRBJ2-3	TGTGCCAGCAGCTCAAATCCGGGGGTCGCAGATACGCAGTATTTT	CASSSNPGVADTQYF
.	TRBV2	.	TRBJ2-2	TGTGCCAGCAGTGTTGAGGGGGTGCGCACCGGGGAGCTGTTTTTT	CASSVEGVRTGELFF
.	TRBV19	.	TRBJ2-4	TGTGCCAGTAGTATAGATCTGAGGGAAGGCAAAAACATTCAGTACTTC	CASSIDLREGKNIQYF
.	TRBV6-6	.	TRBJ1-1	TGTGCCAGCAGTTACTCCTTACAGGGCAGTGAAGCTTTCTTT	CASSYSLQGSEAFF